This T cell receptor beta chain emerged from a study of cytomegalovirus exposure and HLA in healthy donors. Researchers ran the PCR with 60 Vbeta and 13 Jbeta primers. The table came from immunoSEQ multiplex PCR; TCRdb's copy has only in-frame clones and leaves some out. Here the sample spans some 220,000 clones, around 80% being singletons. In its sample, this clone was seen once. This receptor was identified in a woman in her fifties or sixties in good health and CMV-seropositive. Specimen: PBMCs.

CDR3 bases: TGTGCCACCAGCAGAGATCTAGGACTAGTGTATTTT. It translates to CATSRDLGLVYF. The chain joins TRBV15 to TRBJ2-3; the match to TRBD2 covers 7 bases. The CDR3 covers 12 residues. Looked up from germline, CDR1 is LNHNV and CDR2 is YYDKDF (reference sequence). With 0 bases clipped from V and 14 bases from J, the junction kept 5 bases outside the gene matches.